This entry features one T cell receptor (beta chain) sequence. The data were obtained in a study of blood T cell repertoires in COVID-19. Study at large: Researchers got acute and convalescent COVID-19 samples from the United States, Italy and Spain.

Recruitment covered about two dozen US areas and drew participants whose ages spanned about 18 to 100 years. Symptom resolution, clearance, or two negative PCRs marked the recovered donors of Cohort 3. Authors' processing steps: From reference gene primer amplification, estimates of nucleated cell counts were derived. Assay: immunoSEQ multiplex PCR; the TCRdb copy retains only in-frame clones and omits some. V and J calls and clone size are as listed in that table; D and trimming were resolved from the DNA. This table has about 300,000 clones, around nine tenths appearing once. The TCR comes from a woman between 18 and 29 years old who had recovered from COVID-19. Material for sequencing was PBMCs or T cells enriched from blood (not recorded which).

The CDR3 is CASSARDISTDTQYF. The CDR3 coding sequence is TGTGCCAGCAGTGCCCGGGACATCAGCACAGATACGCAGTATTTT. This chain links TRBV6-1 with TRBJ2-3; the D gene is possibly TRBD1 (6 bases). Between the trimmed V and J ends, which lost 4 bases and 0 bases, there was a span of 11 bases. The V gene's germline CDR1 is MNHNS and CDR2 SASEGT. This CDR3 is built from 15 residues.